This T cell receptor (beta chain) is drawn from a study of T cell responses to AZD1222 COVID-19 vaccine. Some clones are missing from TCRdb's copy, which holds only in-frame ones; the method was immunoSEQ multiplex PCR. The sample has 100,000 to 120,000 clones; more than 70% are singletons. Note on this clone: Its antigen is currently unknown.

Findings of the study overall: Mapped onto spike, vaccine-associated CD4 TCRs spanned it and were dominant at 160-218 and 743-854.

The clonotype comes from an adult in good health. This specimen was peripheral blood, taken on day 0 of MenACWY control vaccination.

In DNA form, the CDR3 reads TGTGCCAGCAGCTCGTCAGGGGCGGGATATGGCTACACCTTC. Its translation is CASSSSGAGYGYTF. V and J are TRBV5-4 and TRBJ1-2; perhaps TRBD1 as D (6 bases). V lost 3 bases and J lost 5, with 14 bases in between. Looked up from germline, CDR1 is SGHNT and CDR2 is YYREEE (reference sequence). The CDR3 runs 14 residues.